The sequence of this T cell receptor (beta chain) was determined in a study of OX40 agonist ivuxolimab in advanced cancers. Across the study: Earlier treatment with anti-PD-1, anti-PD-L1 or anti-CTLA-4 was permitted, and over 35% had received some. Study results and limitations: Expanded clones were, on average, more numerous in CD8+ T cells than in CD4+. Dosing at 0.1 to 3.0 mg/kg was accompanied by clonal expansion of CD4+ and CD8+ blood T cells by week 6. Patients with a partial response at 0.1-3.0 mg/kg had among the lowest clonal expansion.

Measured with immunoSEQ multiplex PCR; TCRdb has only the in-frame clones, and not every one. The sample includes around 61,000 clones, approximately 77% of them seen just once. This CDR3 contains 12 residues. Germline assignment: CDR1 MNHNY and CDR2 SVGAGI (reference sequence). The V and J ends lost 5 bases and 7 bases respectively, with 10 bases between them. A word on this clone: Its cognate antigen is unknown.

This receptor was identified in an adult with an advanced solid tumor such as melanoma, head and neck, liver or kidney cancer. This chain links TRBV6-6 with TRBJ2-3; a weak D match, TRBD2 (5 bases). The material was CD4+ or CD8+ T cells sorted from blood, obtained in a trial of the OX40 agonist ivuxolimab. The CDR3 DNA sequence: TGTGCCAGCAGTCCGGCTAGCAATACGCAGTATTTT. Its protein product is CASSPASNTQYF.